These 27 T cell receptor beta chains were sequenced from one sample in a study of identical twins. Via MiXCR, TCRdb re-called the 5' RACE reads, giving one row per CDR3 protein. This table has about 530,000 distinct CDR3 sequences, roughly 15% appearing once. The same sample was also studied in work on yellow fever vaccine responses in identical twins.

Source material: CD4+ T cells sorted from blood. Source of these receptors: a young woman in good health.

This clonotype was counted a few times. This chain uses TRBV20-1 with TRBJ2-1; 11 bases map to TRBD2. Germline V lookup: CDR1 DFQATT, CDR2 SNEGSKA (reference sequence). The V and J ends lost 4 bases and 4 bases, in that order; junction bases with no gene match: 3. CDR3 length equals 14 residues. The CDR3: CSATRLAGYNEQFF. The CDR3 DNA reads TGCAGTGCTACCCGACTAGCGGGGTACAATGAGCAGTTCTTC.

CDR3 amino acids: CASSLVEMSEAFF. DNA of the CDR3: TGTGCCAGCAGTTTGGTTGAAATGTCTGAAGCTTTCTTT. This chain joins TRBV12-3 or TRBV12-4 and TRBJ1-1; D is uncertain. The CDR3 extends over 13 amino acids. The V end was cut by 3 bases, the J end by 6 bases, with 11 bases between.

The chain links TRBV20-1 to TRBJ2-7, with 7 bases that match TRBD2. Germline V gene data show CDR1 as DFQATT and CDR2 as SNEGSKA (reference sequence). The CDR3 runs to 14 residues. The junction had 8 bases not matched to a gene; V was cut back by 3 bases and J by 3 bases. The CDR3 DNA sequence: TGCAGTGCTAGGTCGACGGGAGGTAACTACGAGCAGTACTTC. The encoded protein is CSARSTGGNYEQYF.

The chain links TRBV5-1 to TRBJ2-1, with 10 bases matching TRBD2. The germline V gene encodes CDR1 SGHRS and CDR2 YFSETQ. The CDR3 length is 15 residues. With V trimmed by 3 bases and J by 5 bases, 5 bases remained unmatched. The CDR3 spells CASSSALAGNNEQFF. CDR3 nucleotides: TGCGCCAGCAGCTCGGCACTAGCGGGAAACAATGAGCAGTTCTTC.

This clonotype showed up just a few times. This rearrangement joins TRBV12-3 or TRBV12-4 to TRBJ2-3; 8 bases line up with TRBD1. The CDR3 spans 14 residues. V trimming: 7 bases; J trimming: 4 bases; junction bases outside the gene matches: 7. The CDR3: CASTRTGRSDTQYF. In DNA form, the CDR3 reads TGTGCCAGCACGAGGACAGGGAGGTCAGATACGCAGTATTTT.

This sequence joins TRBV29-1 and TRBJ2-7; perhaps TRBD2 as D (6 bases). The CDR3 is 13 residues long. V was trimmed by 6 bases and J by 4 bases, leaving 16 bases between them. The germline gives CDR1 SQVTM, CDR2 ANQGSEA. The CDR3 DNA reads as TGCAGCGTGAGCGGACTATCTACTTACGAGCAGTACTTC. Residues: CSVSGLSTYEQYF.

The chain has TRBV4-1 and TRBJ2-5, with a tentative D call TRBD2 (6 bases). The germline V and J ends were trimmed by 4 bases and 5 bases, with 11 bases remaining between them. Germline V gene sequence: CDR1 MGHRA, CDR2 YSYEKL. The CDR3 is 13 amino acids. CDR3 sequence reads: CASSRGVAETQYF. DNA of the CDR3: TGCGCCAGCAGCCGGGGGGTAGCGGAGACCCAGTACTTC.

This clonotype was counted a few times. The chain employs TRBV9 and TRBJ1-2; D gene uncertain. The V gene's germline CDR1 is SGDLS and CDR2 YYNGEE. The CDR3 totals 14 residues. V lost 3 bases, J lost 2 bases, and 11 bases lay in between. CDR3 bases: TGTGCCAGCAGCGAGGACGCAGGAAACTATGGCTACACCTTC. Encoded protein: CASSEDAGNYGYTF.

The chain recombines TRBV24-1 with TRBJ2-2, with unresolved D. Trimming took 2 bases from V and 3 from J, leaving 9 bases between them. Germline V CDR1 and CDR2: KGHDR, SFDVKD. The CDR3 totals 15 residues. CDR3 region: CATSDSGRYTGELFF. The CDR3, as DNA: TGTGCCACCAGTGATTCAGGCAGATACACCGGGGAGCTGTTTTTT.

A few counts support this clonotype. V usage is TRBV3-1 and J usage is TRBJ2-1; D unresolved. CDR1 LGHDT and CDR2 YNNKEL come from the germline V gene (reference sequence). The ends were cut back, 1 base at V and 2 bases at J, with 9 bases in the middle. There are 15 residues in the CDR3. CDR3: CASSQVLGTYNEQFF. In DNA form, the CDR3 reads TGTGCCAGCAGCCAAGTGCTAGGCACCTACAATGAGCAGTTCTTC.

This clonotype has more than one count but fewer than ten. The J gene is TRBJ2-3, the V gene TRBV12-3 or TRBV12-4; tentative D call: TRBD1 (6 bases). CDR3 size: 15 residues. Trimming removed 5 bases from V and 2 bases from J, with 14 bases in between. For the CDR3, the DNA is TGTGCCAGCAGTGAAGACAGGAGGATCACAGATACGCAGTATTTT. It translates to CASSEDRRITDTQYF.

The rearrangement joins TRBV20-1 to TRBJ2-5; 9 nucleotides align to TRBD1. V lost 4 bases and J lost 2; bases outside the gene matches: 17. CDR1 is DFQATT, CDR2 SNEGSKA, per germline (reference sequence). The CDR3 is made up of 18 amino acids. DNA of the CDR3: TGCAGTGCTACCCCACTCCGGACAGGGGCGTCGCGTCAAGAGACCCAGTACTTC. Translating gives CSATPLRTGASRQETQYF.

The table lists this clonotype with a few counts. The chain links TRBV5-1 to TRBJ1-3; D is unclear. Germline CDR1 SGHRS, CDR2 YFSETQ. The CDR3 contains 14 residues. The germline V and J ends were trimmed by 4 bases and 4 bases, with 12 bases remaining between them. CDR3 region: CASSGGSRGNTIYF. CDR3 bases: TGCGCCAGCAGCGGAGGGAGCCGGGGAAACACCATATATTTT.

The CDR3 sequence is CSAILYNEQFF. As DNA, the CDR3 is TGCAGTGCTATCCTTTACAATGAGCAGTTCTTC. This sequence joins TRBV20-1 and TRBJ2-1; D is unresolved. CDR1 and CDR2 from the germline V gene are DFQATT and SNEGSKA (reference sequence). V lost 4 bases to trimming and J lost 4 bases, with 5 bases between them. The CDR3 has 11 amino acids.

V is TRBV2 and J is TRBJ1-6; no firm D call. The CDR3 is 14 amino acids. Germline loops: CDR1 SNHLY, CDR2 FYNNEI. V lost 1 base, J lost 1 base, and 2 bases lay in between. The CDR3 DNA is TGTGCCAGCAGTGAAGAATCCTATAATTCACCCCTCCACTTT. It codes for CASSEESYNSPLHF.

This clonotype occurred a few times. CDR3 loop: CASSFWSLAEQFF. The CDR3 DNA reads TGCGCCAGCAGCTTTTGGTCCCTGGCTGAGCAGTTCTTC. The rearrangement links TRBV5-1 to TRBJ2-1; the D is unclear. Trimming took off 2 bases at V and 9 bases at J, with 12 bases between the two ends. Per the germline V gene, CDR1 is SGHRS and CDR2 is YFSETQ. The CDR3 spans 13 residues.

This clonotype was picked up a small number of times. This sequence joins TRBV6-1 and TRBJ2-1, with 9 nucleotides matching TRBD2. With 5 bases clipped from V and 0 bases from J, the junction kept 5 bases outside the gene matches. The CDR3 has 16 residues. Germline CDR1 reads MNHNS; CDR2 reads SASEGT. CDR3: CASSTYSGSSYNEQFF. DNA for the CDR3: TGTGCCAGCAGTACCTATAGCGGGAGCTCCTACAATGAGCAGTTCTTC.

This clonotype appeared many times. This sequence joins TRBV5-1 and TRBJ2-3; D unclear. The CDR3 totals 13 residues. Trimming stripped 1 base from V and 0 bases from J, with 3 bases between. Germline-derived CDR1 and CDR2 are SGHRS and YFSETQ. CDR3 nucleotides: TGCGCCAGCAGCTTGCCCAGCACAGATACGCAGTATTTT. Translated: CASSLPSTDTQYF.

This clonotype was seen a handful of times. The CDR3 region has the DNA TGCGCCAGCAGCCAAGTGACGGTTAACACCGGGGAGCTGTTTTTT. Protein sequence: CASSQVTVNTGELFF. The genes are TRBV4-1 and TRBJ2-2; D not resolved. The CDR3 loop spans 15 amino acids. V was pared by 1 base and J by 2 bases, with 8 bases between. Per germline, CDR1 MGHRA and CDR2 YSYEKL.

The CDR3 nucleotides read TGTGCCAGCAGCCCTCCATCGAGGGAGGACGGCGCCGGGGAGCTGTTTTTT. Encoded protein: CASSPPSREDGAGELFF. The chain couples TRBV11-2 to TRBJ2-2; tentative D call: TRBD2 (6 bases). The CDR3 sequence is 17 residues long. The germline CDR1 and CDR2 sequences are SGHAT and FQNNGV. With 5 bases removed from V and 6 bases from J, the gap between germline ends came to 22 bases. The entire variable domain, with the rest obtained from reference TRBV11-2 and TRBJ2-2, is as follows: EAGVAQSPRYKIIEKRQSVAFWCNPISGHATLYWYQQILGQGPKLLIQFQNNGVVDDSQLPKDRFSAERLKGVDSTLKIQPAKLEDSAVYLCASSPPSREDGAGELFFGEGSRLTVL.

The V gene is TRBV5-1, the J gene TRBJ2-2; the match to TRBD2 covers 11 bases. CDR3 length: 17 amino acids. V lost 5 bases, J lost 2 bases, and 8 bases stayed unmatched. In germline, CDR1 is SGHRS, CDR2 YFSETQ. CDR3 region: CASSPTSGMINTGELFF. As DNA, the CDR3 is TGCGCCAGCAGTCCGACTAGCGGGATGATTAACACCGGGGAGCTGTTTTTT.

The J gene is TRBJ2-7, the V gene TRBV28, with TRBD2 identical over 9 bases. V trimming: 6 bases; J trimming: 3 bases; junction bases outside the gene matches: 9. CDR1 is MDHEN, CDR2 SYDVKM, per germline. The CDR3 contains 15 residues. The CDR3 coding sequence is TGTGCCAGCAGCCCTAACCCTAGCGGGAACTACGAGCAGTACTTC. This codes for CASSPNPSGNYEQYF.

The chain recombines TRBV28 with TRBJ2-7; D may correspond to TRBD1 or TRBD2 (5 bases each). The germline gives CDR1 MDHEN, CDR2 SYDVKM. CDR3 length: 14 amino acids. Trimming stripped 4 bases from V and 3 bases from J, with 13 bases between. The chain's CDR3 is CASSSEGTFYEQYF. CDR3 nucleotide sequence: TGTGCCAGCAGTTCCGAGGGGACCTTCTACGAGCAGTACTTC.

The chain recombines TRBV12-3 or TRBV12-4 with TRBJ1-5; the D is unclear. The CDR3 consists of 14 residues. The V end was cut by 2 bases, the J end by 6 bases, with 11 bases between. CDR3 amino acids: CASSLRDGSQPQHF. The CDR3 DNA is TGTGCCAGCAGTTTAAGGGATGGGAGTCAGCCCCAGCATTTT.

The chain has TRBV12-3 or TRBV12-4 and TRBJ2-3, with TRBD2 matching over 10 bases. The CDR3 is made up of 16 amino acids. Trimming cost V 0 bases and J 5 bases; bases outside gene matches: 5. This chain's CDR3 is CASSLAPLAGEDTQYF. The CDR3 bases are TGTGCCAGCAGTTTAGCGCCCCTAGCGGGGGAAGATACGCAGTATTTT.

This clonotype has more than one count but fewer than ten. The chain recombines TRBV7-8 with TRBJ2-2, with 8 bases aligning to TRBD2. The ends lost 8 bases at V and 3 bases at J; junction bases unmatched: 8. Germline lookup yields CDR1 SGHVS and CDR2 FQNEAQ. The length of the CDR3 is 15 residues. In DNA, the CDR3 is TGTGCCAGCCTTGCCGGGGGGGGATACACCGGGGAGCTGTTTTTT. Its translation is CASLAGGGYTGELFF.

This sequence joins TRBV27 and TRBJ2-7; 11 bases map to TRBD2. This CDR3 has 20 amino acids. Germline CDR1 is MNHEY and CDR2 is SMNVEV (reference sequence). After removal of 3 bases from V and 0 bases from J, the junction contained 16 bases not matched to a gene. The CDR3 loop is CASSLSRPASGRYLSYEQYF. As DNA, the CDR3 is TGTGCCAGCAGTTTGAGCCGACCGGCTAGCGGGAGGTACCTCTCCTACGAGCAGTACTTC.